This T cell receptor beta chain derives from a study of esophageal squamous cell carcinoma tumors (dated by TCRdb to the early 2020s). Study-wide context: Patients were split into immuno relation high and low groups by principal component analysis with K-means clustering of immunohistochemical T-cell and checkpoint marker values. A wider cohort of 50 to 55 surgically treated esophageal squamous cell carcinoma patients in Japan was included, comprising around 21 high and around 30 low immuno relation cases. TCR sequencing was performed on approximately ten patients, consisting of five randomly selected high immuno relation cases and five background-matched low immuno relation cases. The ten to eleven cases yielded under 2,000,000 total TCRalpha reads and approximately 1.3 million total TCRbeta reads, and around 31,000 and 34,000 of those reads, respectively, were unique. The study was designed to assess TCR repertoire diversity and shared TCR repertoires of T cells within the tumor environment of esophageal squamous cell carcinoma. Paper-wide results and their limitations: Because TCRalpha and TCRbeta chains were sequenced separately, chain pairing and the antigens recognized remained unknown. Only a few cases were included in the TCR repertoire analysis, and no investigation at the CDR3 clonotype level was performed. A single dominant TCRalpha VJ recombination with apparently reduced TCRalpha diversity was observed in three of the 10 cases. The high and low immuno relation groups did not differ in total TCR repertoire counts, but the high immuno relation group had more significant repertoire counts. Because TCRalphabeta repertoire variation was large, shared V|J recombination candidates may have been selected by chance.

Patients who had received neoadjuvant chemotherapy or for whom clinical information was lacking were excluded from enrollment. The TCR-sequenced cases shown were male and underwent subtotal esophagectomy with 2- or 3-field lymphadenectomy. A Qiagen AllPrep kit was used to extract RNA from bulk tumor tissue sections, and T cells were not sorted. Small sections of surgically resected tumor tissue were stored in RNAlater reagent at -80°C until RNA extraction. Libraries were made using 5' RACE. PCR was performed with KAPA HiFi using TCRalpha or TCRbeta constant-region primers together with a P20EA primer, and a nested second PCR was then carried out with CA2 or CB2. Amplification of TCR genes was performed by unbiased adaptor ligation RT-PCR, in which reverse transcription was carried out with Superscript III and a polyT18-containing BSL-18E primer. Following second-strand synthesis and blunting, the P10EA/P20EA adaptor was ligated to the 5' end of the cDNA, and NotI digestion was then performed. Both the first and second PCRs consisted of 20 cycles of 98 degrees C for 20 s, 65 degrees C for 30 s and 72 degrees C for 1 min. Amplicons were indexed with the Nextera XT Index kit v2 Set A, pooled equimolarly and quantified on a Qubit 2.0 Fluorometer. For sequencing, the Illumina MiSeq platform generated 2x300 bp paired-end reads. Under the source paper's analysis protocol: V and J genes were assigned to reads on the basis of highest identity to IMGT reference sequences using Repertoire Genesis software ver.1.0. CDR3 was defined from Cys104 to Phe118 plus Gly119 and translated, and unique sequence reads were defined by distinct V, J and CDR3 amino acids. Shared V|J combinations were selected when significance was reached in both a Fisher's exact test in edgeR and a Mann Whitney U test. After singletons were removed and 500 repertoire combinations were bootstrapped, the repertoire dissimilarity index was calculated with the R rdi package. The public reads were reprocessed in TCRdb via fastp at Q25 and MiXCR, keeping in-frame beta chains. Under each unique CDR3 protein, matching rows form one entry showing the most common genes and DNA. TCRdb, not the original authors, processed these V and J calls. The sample includes around 5,200 distinct CDR3 sequences, with 22% observed a single time. Around 29% of the sample is in the top ten clones.

As concerns this clonotype: It lacks a known antigen. Per-base qualities were not stored, and no clone one base away is much larger.

Sequenced material: tumor tissue. The source of this sequence is a man aged 50-79 years with esophageal squamous cell carcinoma.

The CDR3 corresponds to CASSPRRMDTQYF. The DNA reads TGTGCCAGCAGCCCGAGACGAATGGATACGCAGTATTTT. The sequence is built from TRBV7-2 and TRBJ2-3; the D gene remains uncertain. CDR1 and CDR2 (SGHTA, FQGNSA) derive from the germline V gene. The V end loses 5 bases and the J end loses 6 bases, and a stretch of 12 bases separates them. From the cysteine through the phenylalanine, the CDR3 covers 13 amino acids. The read is trimmed to its CDR3 DNA, 39 bases read in frame from base 1. Here the CDR3 is joined to the reference TRBV7-2 and TRBJ2-3 genes, and the full variable domain is: GAGVSQSPSNKVTEKGKDVELRCDPISGHTALYWYRQSLGQGLEFLIYFQGNSAPDKSGLPSDRFSAERTGGSVSTLTIQRTQQEDSAVYLCASSPRRMDTQYFGPGTRLTVL.